This TCR beta chain was identified during a study of OX40 agonist ivuxolimab in advanced cancers. Sequencing used immunoSEQ multiplex PCR; TCRdb keeps in-frame clones, though not all of them. The data contain fewer than 70,000 clones, roughly 89% of them singletons. Germline V gene lookup returns CDR1 SGHAT and CDR2 FQNNGV. CDR3 size: 15 residues. Trimming stripped 6 bases from V and 0 bases from J, with 14 bases between. This chain joins TRBV11-2 and TRBJ1-1, with a tentative D call TRBD1 (6 bases). This sequence was found in an adult with an advanced solid tumor such as melanoma, head and neck, liver or kidney cancer. The sample in question was CD4+ or CD8+ T cells sorted from blood, obtained in a trial of the OX40 agonist ivuxolimab. The CDR3, as DNA: TGTGCCAGCAGGGAGGGGGTGTTGGTGAACACTGAAGCTTTCTTT. Translated, it gives CASREGVLVNTEAFF. The whole variable domain, filled in from reference TRBV11-2 and TRBJ1-1, reads EAGVAQSPRYKIIEKRQSVAFWCNPISGHATLYWYQQILGQGPKLLIQFQNNGVVDDSQLPKDRFSAERLKGVDSTLKIQPAKLEDSAVYLCASREGVLVNTEAFFGQGTRLTVV.